This T cell receptor (beta chain) emerged from a study of cytomegalovirus exposure and HLA in healthy donors. Use of 60 Vbeta and 13 Jbeta primers characterized the PCR. Generated by immunoSEQ multiplex PCR, the TCRdb table keeps only in-frame clones and is missing some. The sample shows around 75,000 clones, 60% to 85% of them seen only once. This CDR3 is 15 amino acids long. V dropped 3 bases and J dropped 4 bases, with 13 bases sitting between them. Germline CDR1 LGHNA, CDR2 YSLEER. The sequence was collected from a man between 18 and 29 years old in good health and CMV-seronegative. Sequences were obtained from PBMCs. The chain has TRBV4-3 and TRBJ1-3; D possibly corresponds to TRBD1 (6 bases). The CDR3 loop is CASSQDGQLGNTIYF. CDR3 DNA sequence: TGCGCCAGCAGCCAGGATGGACAGTTAGGAAACACCATATATTTT.